Listed below are T cell receptor beta chains from one sample, sequenced in a study of post-analysis software for immune sequencing data. TCRdb re-derived calls from the PCR reads in MiXCR, one entry per CDR3 protein. This repertoire shows about 180,000 distinct CDR3 sequences, over 25% found once; its top ten account for around 1.5%. Sequenced sample: blood. The receptor source for this set is a girl aged 10 to 17 with multiple sclerosis. Both conserved end residues are part of each CDR3. D genes are given only for firm matches. Size is omitted from some rows. Given values are once, few, many or a class for expanded clones.

TRBJ1-2 NA TRBD1 TRBV6-1 CASTGQDFNYGYTF TGTGCCAGCACCGGACAGGACTTTAACTATGGCTACACCTTC
TRBJ1-1 few NA TRBV18 CASSPRVGEAFF TGTGCCAGCTCACCCCGCGTGGGTGAAGCTTTCTTT
TRBJ2-7 many NA TRBV18 CASSPIQAYEQYF TGTGCCAGCTCACCAATCCAGGCATACGAGCAGTACTTC
TRBJ2-2 few NA TRBV6-4 CASSGLGGSTGELFF TGTGCCAGCAGTGGCTTAGGCGGGTCCACCGGGGAGCTGTTTTTT
TRBJ1-2 NA NA TRBV6-5 CASSYGANYGYTF TGTGCCAGCAGTTACGGAGCTAACTATGGCTACACCTTC
TRBJ1-1 many NA TRBV20-1 CSAPGVGLNTEAFF TGCAGTGCTCCAGGGGTAGGGTTGAACACTGAAGCTTTCTTT
TRBJ2-1 few NA TRBV21-1 CASSKTLAGPSSYNEQFF TGTGCCAGCAGCAAAACCCTAGCGGGTCCCAGCTCCTACAATGAGCAGTTCTTC
TRBJ1-2 many NA TRBV29-1 CSVSGQDYGYTF TGCAGCGTTTCTGGGCAGGACTATGGCTACACCTTC
TRBJ2-5 NA TRBD2 TRBV11-2 CASSLERGLETQYF TGTGCCAGCAGCTTAGAGCGGGGGTTGGAGACCCAGTACTTC
TRBJ2-7 few NA TRBV28 CASSLMWNEQYF TGTGCCAGCAGTTTGATGTGGAATGAGCAGTACTTC
TRBJ2-5 once NA TRBV7-9 CASSFGPSGSIEETQYF TGTGCCAGCAGCTTCGGCCCCAGCGGGTCGATCGAAGAGACCCAGTACTTC
TRBJ2-5 many TRBD2 TRBV9 CASSVGAGGETQYF TGTGCCAGCAGCGTAGGGGCGGGAGGAGAGACCCAGTACTTC
TRBJ1-4 NA NA TRBV12-3/TRBV12-4 CASRRAEEKLFF TGTGCCAGCAGACGGGCGGAAGAAAAACTGTTTTTT
TRBJ2-1 many NA TRBV12-3/TRBV12-4 CASSPRGGDSGQNEQFF TGTGCCAGCAGTCCCAGGGGCGGGGACTCAGGTCAAAATGAGCAGTTCTTC
TRBJ2-1 few NA TRBV4-1 CASRSPGVLPSYNEQFF TGCGCCAGCAGGTCACCAGGGGTTCTACCCTCCTACAATGAGCAGTTCTTC
TRBJ2-1 few TRBD2 TRBV29-1 CSVAGPQAGEQFF TGCAGCGTAGCGGGACCCCAGGCCGGTGAGCAGTTCTTC
TRBJ2-3 NA TRBD2 TRBV7-8 CASKTGGPSTDTQYF TGTGCCAGCAAGACGGGAGGTCCTAGCACAGATACGCAGTATTTT
TRBJ2-1 NA NA TRBV27 CASSPRHPGLNHEQFF TGTGCCAGCAGTCCGAGGCACCCCGGGCTTAATCATGAGCAGTTCTTC
TRBJ2-3 NA TRBD2 TRBV30 CAWSAGTTSTDTQYF TGTGCCTGGAGTGCAGGGACTACTAGCACAGATACGCAGTATTTT
TRBJ1-1 few NA TRBV6-1 CASSVLRTDTEVFF TGTGCCAGCAGTGTCCTCCGGACGGACACTGAAGTTTTCTTT
TRBJ2-1 NA NA TRBV19 CASRAGTPYNEQFF TGTGCCAGTAGGGCGGGAACCCCCTACAATGAGCAGTTCTTC
TRBJ2-1 few NA TRBV6-2/TRBV6-3 CASSYSGLSYNEQFF TGTGCCAGCAGTTACTCGGGACTGTCCTACAATGAGCAGTTCTTC
TRBJ1-1 medium-sized NA TRBV7-8 CASSWGPGTEAFF TGTGCCAGCAGCTGGGGTCCGGGGACTGAAGCTTTCTTT
TRBJ2-3 NA TRBD2 TRBV5-1 CASSLGLRGVKYTDTQYF TGCGCCAGCAGCTTGGGCCTGCGGGGGGTGAAATACACAGATACGCAGTATTTT
TRBJ2-5 NA TRBD2 TRBV18 CASSWLLGLALRGEQYF TGTGCCAGCTCATGGCTTTTGGGACTAGCGCTTCGAGGGGAGCAGTACTTC
TRBJ1-2 NA NA TRBV20-1 CSARRRENYGYTF TGCAGTGCTAGGCGCCGGGAAAACTATGGCTACACCTTC
TRBJ2-3 many NA TRBV5-1 CASSLGGTDTQYF TGCGCCAGCAGCTTGGGAGGGACAGATACGCAGTATTTT
TRBJ2-3 few TRBD2 TRBV7-8 CASSLGTSVLTDTRYF TGTGCCAGCAGCTTAGGGACTAGCGTTCTCACAGATACGCGGTATTTT
TRBJ2-1 many TRBD2 TRBV3-1 CASSRLAGGYNEQFF TGTGCCAGCAGCCGCCTAGCGGGCGGGTACAATGAGCAGTTCTTC
TRBJ2-1 many NA TRBV6-2/TRBV6-3 CASSYSIVGNNNEQFF TGTGCCAGCAGTTACTCGATCGTCGGGAATAACAATGAGCAGTTCTTC
TRBJ2-2 NA NA TRBV20-1 CSVPQPQRRTGELFF TGCAGTGTCCCCCAACCCCAGCGGCGAACCGGGGAGCTGTTTTTT
TRBJ2-1 few NA TRBV5-5 CASSSPLLLNEQFF TGTGCCAGCAGCTCTCCCCTACTTCTTAATGAGCAGTTCTTC
TRBJ2-7 many TRBD2 TRBV5-1 CASTKGGTNVYEQYF TGCGCCAGTACGAAAGGAGGGACTAATGTCTACGAGCAGTACTTC
TRBJ1-5 NA NA TRBV24-1 CAPHTDGNQPQHF TGTGCCCCGCATACGGATGGCAATCAGCCCCAGCATTTT
TRBJ2-1 many TRBD1 TRBV5-5 CASSYRGDYNEQFF TGTGCCAGCAGCTACAGGGGGGACTACAATGAGCAGTTCTTC
TRBJ1-4 NA NA TRBV9 CASSDRTGYGKLFF TGTGCCAGCAGCGATAGAACAGGGTACGGAAAACTGTTTTTT
TRBJ1-4 NA NA TRBV20-1 CSAPRRGTNEELFF TGCAGTGCCCCTCGCCGTGGGACTAATGAAGAACTGTTTTTT
TRBJ1-1 few NA TRBV12-3/TRBV12-4 CASSSLEVGTEAFF TGTGCCAGCAGTTCCCTAGAAGTAGGGACTGAAGCTTTCTTT
TRBJ2-4 few NA TRBV5-1 CASSPDPLETKNIQYF TGCGCCAGCAGCCCCGACCCCTTGGAAACCAAAAACATTCAGTACTTC
TRBJ2-2 few NA TRBV24-1 CATSDLLEGPRRTGELFF TGTGCCACCAGTGATTTGCTCGAGGGACCTCGCCGCACCGGGGAGCTGTTTTTT
TRBJ1-1 few NA TRBV7-7 CASSFSFNTEAFF TGTGCTAGCAGCTTCTCCTTTAACACTGAAGCTTTCTTT
TRBJ1-2 few NA TRBV2 CASTPDLGNYGYTF TGTGCCAGCACTCCGGACCTCGGAAACTATGGCTACACCTTC
TRBJ2-3 once NA TRBV20-1 CSAQSSRTTGTDTQYF TGCAGTGCTCAAAGTTCGCGGACTACCGGCACAGATACGCAGTATTTT
TRBJ2-7 NA NA TRBV4-1 CASSRDLGPYEQYF TGCGCCAGCAGCCGAGATTTAGGTCCCTACGAGCAGTACTTC
TRBJ1-1 few TRBD1 TRBV20-1 CSAWAGTGDTEAFF TGCAGTGCCTGGGCCGGGACAGGGGACACTGAAGCTTTCTTT
TRBJ2-1 many NA TRBV6-9 CASSYKGIEQFF TGTGCCAGCAGTTATAAGGGAATTGAGCAGTTCTTC
TRBJ2-5 NA NA TRBV10-1 CASSEVQGSVETQYF TGCGCCAGCAGTGAGGTCCAGGGAAGTGTGGAGACCCAGTACTTC
TRBJ1-2 many TRBD1 TRBV10-3 CAISPGQDGYTF TGTGCCATCAGCCCGGGACAGGATGGCTACACCTTC
TRBJ1-2 many NA TRBV12-3/TRBV12-4 CASSQGSDGYTF TGTGCCAGCAGTCAGGGAAGTGATGGCTACACCTTC
TRBJ1-5 few NA TRBV6-6 CASTLGGTGNQPQHF TGTGCCAGCACCTTGGGGGGGACGGGCAATCAGCCCCAGCATTTT
TRBJ1-6 few NA TRBV27 CASSLGPINSPLHF TGTGCCAGCAGTTTAGGGCCGATAAATTCACCCCTCCACTTT
TRBJ2-1 NA TRBD2 TRBV18 CASSPGLAGEEQFF TGTGCCAGCTCACCCGGACTAGCGGGAGAGGAGCAGTTCTTC
TRBJ2-7 few NA TRBV5-1 CASSLEFGDKGAREYF TGCGCCAGCAGCTTGGAATTTGGGGATAAGGGAGCTAGAGAGTACTTC
TRBJ2-3 many TRBD1 TRBV6-2/TRBV6-3 CASARHPVDRNTDTQYF TGTGCCAGCGCCCGTCATCCCGTGGACAGGAACACAGATACGCAGTATTTT
TRBJ2-3 once NA TRBV29-1 CSVDKGPPDTQYF TGCAGCGTTGATAAGGGGCCCCCAGATACGCAGTATTTT
TRBJ2-1 NA NA TRBV20-1 CSARDPRDRDNEQFF TGCAGTGCTAGAGATCCCCGGGATAGAGACAATGAGCAGTTCTTC
TRBJ2-7 many TRBD2 TRBV12-3/TRBV12-4 CASSHFDLSGGYEQYF TGTGCCAGCAGCCACTTCGACCTCTCGGGGGGTTACGAGCAGTACTTC
TRBJ1-2 many NA TRBV2 CASNRINYGYTF TGTGCCAGCAACCGTATTAACTATGGCTACACCTTC
TRBJ2-7 many NA TRBV11-2 CASSLGFYEQYF TGTGCCAGCAGCTTAGGTTTCTACGAGCAGTACTTC